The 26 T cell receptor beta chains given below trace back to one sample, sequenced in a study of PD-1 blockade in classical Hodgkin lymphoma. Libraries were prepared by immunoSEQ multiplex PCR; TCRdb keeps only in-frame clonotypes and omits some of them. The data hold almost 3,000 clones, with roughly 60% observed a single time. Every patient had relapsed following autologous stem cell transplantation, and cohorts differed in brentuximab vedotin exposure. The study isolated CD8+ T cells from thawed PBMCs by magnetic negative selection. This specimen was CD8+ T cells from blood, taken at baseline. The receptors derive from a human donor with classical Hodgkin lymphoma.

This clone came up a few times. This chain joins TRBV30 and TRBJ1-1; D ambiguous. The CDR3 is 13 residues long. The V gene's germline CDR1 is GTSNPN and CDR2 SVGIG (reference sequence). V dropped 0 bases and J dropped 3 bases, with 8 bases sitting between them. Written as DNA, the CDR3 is TGTGCCTGGAGTGTCCAGGACGACACTGAAGCTTTCTTT. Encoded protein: CAWSVQDDTEAFF.

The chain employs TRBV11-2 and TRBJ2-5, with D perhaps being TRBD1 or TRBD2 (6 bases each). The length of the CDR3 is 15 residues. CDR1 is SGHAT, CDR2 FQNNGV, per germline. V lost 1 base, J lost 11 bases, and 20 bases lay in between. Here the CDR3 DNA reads TGTGCCAGCAGCTTAGGACCCTCGGGGGCGGTTGAGCAGTACTTC. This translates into CASSLGPSGAVEQYF.

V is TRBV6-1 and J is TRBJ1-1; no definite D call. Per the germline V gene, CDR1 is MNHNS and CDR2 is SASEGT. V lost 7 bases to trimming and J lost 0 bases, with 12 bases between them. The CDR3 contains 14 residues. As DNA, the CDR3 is TGTGCCAGCACTTGGGAACCTATGAACACTGAAGCTTTCTTT. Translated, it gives CASTWEPMNTEAFF.

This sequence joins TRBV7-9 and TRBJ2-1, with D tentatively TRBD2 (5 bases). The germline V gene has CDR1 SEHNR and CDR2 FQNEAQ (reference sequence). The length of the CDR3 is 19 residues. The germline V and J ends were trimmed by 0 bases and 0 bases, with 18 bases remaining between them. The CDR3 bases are TGTGCCAGCAGCTTAGCGCGGCCTTCACCGGGGAGCTCCTACAATGAGCAGTTCTTC. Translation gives CASSLARPSPGSSYNEQFF.

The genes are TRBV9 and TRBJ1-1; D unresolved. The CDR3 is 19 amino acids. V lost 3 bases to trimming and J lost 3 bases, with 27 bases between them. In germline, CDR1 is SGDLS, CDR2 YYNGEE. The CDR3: CASSAHLRSIKQRDTEAFF. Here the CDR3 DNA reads TGTGCCAGCAGCGCTCATCTGAGATCTATCAAACAGAGGGACACTGAAGCTTTCTTT. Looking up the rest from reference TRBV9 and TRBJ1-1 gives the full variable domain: DSGVTQTPKHLITATGQRVTLRCSPRSGDLSVYWYQQSLDQGLQFLIQYYNGEERAKGNILERFSAQQFPDLHSELNLSSLELGDSALYFCASSAHLRSIKQRDTEAFFGQGTRLTVV.

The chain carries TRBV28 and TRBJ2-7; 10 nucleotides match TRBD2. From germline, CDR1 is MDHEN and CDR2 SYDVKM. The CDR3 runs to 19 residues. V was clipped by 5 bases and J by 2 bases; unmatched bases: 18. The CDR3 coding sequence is TGTGCCAGCAGTACAAACCTAGGGGCTAGCGGGAGTCCACCCTACGAGCAGTACTTC. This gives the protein CASSTNLGASGSPPYEQYF.

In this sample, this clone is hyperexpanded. CDR3 amino acids: CASSLMASGLVYEQYF. The CDR3 DNA reads as TGTGCCAGCAGCTTGATGGCTAGCGGGCTCGTCTACGAGCAGTACTTC. The chain is built from TRBV5-4 and TRBJ2-7; TRBD2 matches at 8 bases. The CDR3 spans 16 residues. Germline CDR1 SGHNT, CDR2 YYREEE (reference sequence). The ends lost 1 base at V and 3 bases at J; junction bases unmatched: 9.

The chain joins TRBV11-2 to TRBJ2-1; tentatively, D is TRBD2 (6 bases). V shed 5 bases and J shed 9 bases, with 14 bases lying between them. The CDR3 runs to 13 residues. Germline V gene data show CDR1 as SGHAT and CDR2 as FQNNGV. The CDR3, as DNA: TGTGCCAGCAGCCGCGCCGCCGGGGGTGAGCAGTTCTTC. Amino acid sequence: CASSRAAGGEQFF.

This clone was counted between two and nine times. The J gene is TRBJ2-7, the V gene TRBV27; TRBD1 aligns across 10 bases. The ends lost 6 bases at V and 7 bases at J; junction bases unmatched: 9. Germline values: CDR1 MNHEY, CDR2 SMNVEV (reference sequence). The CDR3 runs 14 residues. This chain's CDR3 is CASSPGQGSSEQYF. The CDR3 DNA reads TGTGCCAGCAGCCCGGGACAGGGGAGCTCAGAGCAGTACTTC.

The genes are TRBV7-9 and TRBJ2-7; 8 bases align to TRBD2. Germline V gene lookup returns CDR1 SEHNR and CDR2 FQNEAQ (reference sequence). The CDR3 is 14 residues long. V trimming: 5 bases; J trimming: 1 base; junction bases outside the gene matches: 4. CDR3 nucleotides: TGTGCCAGCAGCCTTAGCGGGAATTCCTACGAGCAGTACTTC. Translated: CASSLSGNSYEQYF.

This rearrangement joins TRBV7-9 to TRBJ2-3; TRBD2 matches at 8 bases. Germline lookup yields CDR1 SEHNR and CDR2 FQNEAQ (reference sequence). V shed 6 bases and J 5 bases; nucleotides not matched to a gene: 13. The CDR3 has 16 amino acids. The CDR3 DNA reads TGTGCCAGCAGTAATGCCTTAGCGGGAATTCGAGATACGCAGTATTTT. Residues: CASSNALAGIRDTQYF.

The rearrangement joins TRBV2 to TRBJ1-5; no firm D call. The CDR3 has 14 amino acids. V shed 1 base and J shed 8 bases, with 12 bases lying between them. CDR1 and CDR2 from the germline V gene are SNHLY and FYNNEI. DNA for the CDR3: TGTGCCAGCAGTGAAGATCAGGCCCGGGAGCCCCAGCATTTT. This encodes CASSEDQAREPQHF.

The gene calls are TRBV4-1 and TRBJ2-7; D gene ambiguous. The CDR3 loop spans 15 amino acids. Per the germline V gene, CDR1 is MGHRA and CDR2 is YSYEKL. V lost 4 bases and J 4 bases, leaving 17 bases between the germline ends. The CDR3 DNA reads TGCGCCAGCAGCCCAGACCCCGAAGTAGGGTACGAGCAGTACTTC. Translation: CASSPDPEVGYEQYF.

CDR3 nucleotide sequence: TGTGCCAGCAGCATTTTCACAGACACCGGGGAGCTGTTTTTT. Translation: CASSIFTDTGELFF. The genes are TRBV21-1 and TRBJ2-2; the DNA was not used to check the table's D call, TRBD1. TRBV21-1 is a listed pseudogene. The CDR3 contains 14 residues.

The CDR3 bases are TGTGCCAGCAGCTCCATTGTCCCGCCCTACGAGCAGTACTTC. It is translated as CASSSIVPPYEQYF. The V call is TRBV7-6, the J call TRBJ2-7, with D unresolved. Looked up from germline, CDR1 is SGHVS and CDR2 is FNYEAQ. Trimming cost V 4 bases and J 2 bases, with 12 bases left between them. The CDR3 is 14 amino acids.

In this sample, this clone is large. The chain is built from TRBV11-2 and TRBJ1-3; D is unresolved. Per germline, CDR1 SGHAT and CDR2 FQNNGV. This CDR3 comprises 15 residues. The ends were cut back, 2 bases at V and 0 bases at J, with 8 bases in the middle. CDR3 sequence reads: CASSLFFDSGNTIYF. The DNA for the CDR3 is TGTGCCAGCAGCTTATTTTTTGACTCTGGAAACACCATATATTTT.

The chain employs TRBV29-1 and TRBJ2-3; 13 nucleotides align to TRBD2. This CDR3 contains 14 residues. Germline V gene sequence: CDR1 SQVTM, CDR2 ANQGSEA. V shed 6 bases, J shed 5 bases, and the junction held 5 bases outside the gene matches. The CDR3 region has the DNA TGCAGCGTCGGACTAGCGGGAGATGTAGATACGCAGTATTTT. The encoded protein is CSVGLAGDVDTQYF.

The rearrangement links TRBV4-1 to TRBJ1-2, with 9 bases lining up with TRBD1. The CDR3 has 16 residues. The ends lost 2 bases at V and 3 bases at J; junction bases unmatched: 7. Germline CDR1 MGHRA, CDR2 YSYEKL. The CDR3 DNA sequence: TGCGCCAGCAGCCAACCAACCGGGACAGGGTACTATGGCTACACCTTC. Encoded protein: CASSQPTGTGYYGYTF.

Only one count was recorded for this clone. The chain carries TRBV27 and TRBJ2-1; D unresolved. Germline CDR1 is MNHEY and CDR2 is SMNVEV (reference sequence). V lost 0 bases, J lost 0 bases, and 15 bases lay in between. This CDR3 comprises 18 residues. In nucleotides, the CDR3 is TGTGCCAGCAGTTTATCCCCTGGCCCGCCGTTCTCCTACAATGAGCAGTTCTTC. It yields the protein CASSLSPGPPFSYNEQFF.

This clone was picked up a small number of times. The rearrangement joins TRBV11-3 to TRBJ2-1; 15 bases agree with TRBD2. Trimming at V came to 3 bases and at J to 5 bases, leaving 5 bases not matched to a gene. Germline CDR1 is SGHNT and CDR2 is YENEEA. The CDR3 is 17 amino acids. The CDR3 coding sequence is TGTGCCAGCAGCTTCGGACTAGCGGGAGGGCCCGACAATGAGCAGTTCTTC. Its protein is CASSFGLAGGPDNEQFF.

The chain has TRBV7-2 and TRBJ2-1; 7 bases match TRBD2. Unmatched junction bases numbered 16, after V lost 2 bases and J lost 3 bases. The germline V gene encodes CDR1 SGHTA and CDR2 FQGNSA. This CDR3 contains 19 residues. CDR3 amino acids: CASSLFPGALAEDYNEQFF. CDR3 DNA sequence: TGTGCCAGCAGCTTATTCCCCGGGGCCCTAGCGGAGGACTACAATGAGCAGTTCTTC.

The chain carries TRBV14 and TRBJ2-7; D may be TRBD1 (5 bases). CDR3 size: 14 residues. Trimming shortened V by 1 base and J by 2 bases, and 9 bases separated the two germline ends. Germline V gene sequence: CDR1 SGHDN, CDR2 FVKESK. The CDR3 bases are TGTGCCAGCAGCCAAGGGGGCCGGGCCTACGAGCAGTACTTC. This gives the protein CASSQGGRAYEQYF.

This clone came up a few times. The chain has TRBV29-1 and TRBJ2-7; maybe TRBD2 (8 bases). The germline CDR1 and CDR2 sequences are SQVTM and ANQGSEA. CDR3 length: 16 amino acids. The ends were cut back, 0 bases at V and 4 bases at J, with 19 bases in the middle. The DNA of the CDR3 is TGCAGCGTTGAAGAAGGGGACAGCGGGAGTTGGTACGAGCAGTACTTC. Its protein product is CSVEEGDSGSWYEQYF.

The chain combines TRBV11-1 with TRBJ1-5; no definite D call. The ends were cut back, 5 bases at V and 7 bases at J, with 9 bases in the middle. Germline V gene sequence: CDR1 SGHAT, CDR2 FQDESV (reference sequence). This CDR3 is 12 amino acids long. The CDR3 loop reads CASSREGQPQHF. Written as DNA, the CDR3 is TGTGCCAGCAGCCGGGAGGGACAGCCCCAGCATTTT.

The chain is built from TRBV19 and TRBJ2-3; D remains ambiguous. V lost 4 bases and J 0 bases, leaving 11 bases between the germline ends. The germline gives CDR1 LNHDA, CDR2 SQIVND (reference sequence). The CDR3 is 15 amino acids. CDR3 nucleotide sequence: TGTGCCAGTAGTACCCTCGGTGTGAGCACAGATACGCAGTATTTT. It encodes CASSTLGVSTDTQYF.

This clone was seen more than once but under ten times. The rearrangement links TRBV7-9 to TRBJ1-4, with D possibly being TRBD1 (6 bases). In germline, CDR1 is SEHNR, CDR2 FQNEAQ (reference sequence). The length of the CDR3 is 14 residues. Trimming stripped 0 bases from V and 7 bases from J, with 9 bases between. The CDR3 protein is CASSLARGAEKLFF. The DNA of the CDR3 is TGTGCCAGCAGCTTAGCCCGGGGGGCTGAAAAACTGTTTTTT.